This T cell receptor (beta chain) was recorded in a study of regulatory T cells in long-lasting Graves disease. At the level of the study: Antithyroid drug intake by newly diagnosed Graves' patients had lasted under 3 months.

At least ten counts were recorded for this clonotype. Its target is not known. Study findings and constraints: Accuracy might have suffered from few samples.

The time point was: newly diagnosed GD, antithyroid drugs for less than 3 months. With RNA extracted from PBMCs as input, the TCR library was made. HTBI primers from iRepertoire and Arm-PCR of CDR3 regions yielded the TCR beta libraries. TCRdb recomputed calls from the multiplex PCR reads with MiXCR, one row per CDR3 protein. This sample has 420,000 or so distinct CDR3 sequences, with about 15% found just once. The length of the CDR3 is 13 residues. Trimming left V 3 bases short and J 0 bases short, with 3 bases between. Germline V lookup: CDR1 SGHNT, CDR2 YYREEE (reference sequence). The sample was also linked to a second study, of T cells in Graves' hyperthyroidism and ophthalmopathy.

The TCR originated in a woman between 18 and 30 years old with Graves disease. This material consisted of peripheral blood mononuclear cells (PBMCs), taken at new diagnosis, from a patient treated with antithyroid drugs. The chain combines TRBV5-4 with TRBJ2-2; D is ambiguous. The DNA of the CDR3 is TGTGCCAGCAGCTCGTCGAACACCGGGGAGCTGTTTTTT. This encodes CASSSSNTGELFF.